This is a list of T cell receptor beta chains from one sample in a study of T-cell memory formation after mild COVID-19. Each CDR3 protein is one row after TCRdb ran MiXCR on the 5' RACE reads. Seen here are around 250,000 distinct CDR3 sequences, 15% to 20% observed once, and the top ten hold 20% to 25%. Sequenced material: PBMCs or a T cell subset sorted from them (not recorded which). The receptors here all came from a man aged 18 to 29 who had mild COVID-19 (a few samples of this study predate the infection). Cell type and time point are not known. Both conserved end residues are part of each CDR3. The order of the fields is V gene, J gene, D gene, clone size, CDR3 DNA, CDR3 protein. D genes are given only for firm matches. Size is omitted from some rows. Given values are once, few, many or a class for expanded clones.

>TRBV9|TRBJ2-3|-|-
TGTGCCAGCAGCGCGAGACCTCCAGATACGCAGTATTTT
CASSARPPDTQYF
>TRBV19|TRBJ2-3|TRBD2|few
TGTGCCAGTAGTATGAGACTAGCGGCCGCTTATACGCAGTATTTT
CASSMRLAAAYTQYF
>TRBV7-2|TRBJ2-1|-|-
TGTGCCAGCAGCTTAGTGGCTGATGAGCAGTTCTTC
CASSLVADEQFF
>TRBV7-2|TRBJ2-7|TRBD2|few
TGTGCCAGCAGCTTAGGAGCGGGGGGGCCCTACGAGCAGTACTTC
CASSLGAGGPYEQYF
>TRBV6-4|TRBJ2-3|-|many
TGTGCCAGCAGTCAAAGGGATACAGATACGCAGTATTTT
CASSQRDTDTQYF
>TRBV5-1|TRBJ2-3|-|many
TGCGCCAGCAGCTTGGAGGCCAGCGATACGCAGTATTTT
CASSLEASDTQYF
>TRBV6-1|TRBJ2-5|-|few
TGTGCCAGCATCGGGGTGGAAGAGACCCAGTACTTC
CASIGVEETQYF
>TRBV18|TRBJ2-7|TRBD1|few
TGTGCCAGCTCGCCGCGGACAGGGGGCCTCTACGAGCAGTACTTC
CASSPRTGGLYEQYF
>TRBV5-5|TRBJ2-1|-|-
TGTGCCAGCAGCTTGCAGGGCCACTACAATGAGCAGTTCTTC
CASSLQGHYNEQFF
>TRBV12-3/TRBV12-4|TRBJ2-3|-|many
TGTGCCAGCACCCGGGACTTGCTTACAGATACGCAGTATTTT
CASTRDLLTDTQYF
>TRBV20-1|TRBJ1-2|TRBD1|-
TGCAGTGCTAGAGACCCCTCGACAGGGGACGTCTTCGCCTACACCTTC
CSARDPSTGDVFAYTF
>TRBV6-4|TRBJ2-5|-|-
TGTGCCAGCAGTGACGTCGGGGAGACCCAGTACTTC
CASSDVGETQYF
>TRBV11-1|TRBJ2-5|-|-
TGTGCCAGCAGCCAACGGAGGGGAGAAGAGACCCAGTACTTC
CASSQRRGEETQYF
>TRBV12-3/TRBV12-4|TRBJ1-1|-|few
TGTGCCAGCATAGAACAGGGGAACACTGAAGCTTTCTTT
CASIEQGNTEAFF
>TRBV4-3|TRBJ1-2|-|-
TGCGCCAGCAGCCAACAGGGTTTCAGGGGCTACACCTTC
CASSQQGFRGYTF
>TRBV6-1|TRBJ2-2|-|-
TGTGCCAGCAAGATAGAGGAGGGGCGGTCCGGGGAGCTGTTTTTT
CASKIEEGRSGELFF
>TRBV11-2|TRBJ1-6|-|few
TGTGCCAGCAGCTTTTCCCCCCATTCACCCCTCCACTTT
CASSFSPHSPLHF
>TRBV4-1|TRBJ2-4|-|few
TGCGCCAGCAGCCCTCCAGGACCCCGGAGGTACTTC
CASSPPGPRRYF
>TRBV27|TRBJ2-5|TRBD2|-
TGTGCCAGCAGGCTCACCTCTAGCGGGCAATGGGAGACCCAGTACTTC
CASRLTSSGQWETQYF
>TRBV7-2|TRBJ1-5|-|-
TGTGCCAGCAGCTTAGCCAGCTTCAATCAGCCCCAGCATTTT
CASSLASFNQPQHF
>TRBV7-9|TRBJ2-1|TRBD1|-
TGTGCCAGCAGCGCAGGGACAGGCTATTACAATGAGCAGTTCTTC
CASSAGTGYYNEQFF
>TRBV20-1|TRBJ2-7|-|few
TGCAGTGCTAGCGGGGGCGCTCTGTCGGGCGAGCAGTACTTC
CSASGGALSGEQYF
>TRBV20-1|TRBJ2-3|TRBD2|few
TGCAGTGCTGATTTAGGACTAGCGGGAGGAACAGATACGCAGTATTTT
CSADLGLAGGTDTQYF
>TRBV5-1|TRBJ2-7|-|many
TGCGCCAGCAGCTTTGGTGAGCGGAGCTACGAGCAGTACTTC
CASSFGERSYEQYF
>TRBV12-3/TRBV12-4|TRBJ2-5|TRBD2|few
TGTGCCAGCACCACCTTTGGCGGGGGAGAGACCCAGTACTTC
CASTTFGGGETQYF